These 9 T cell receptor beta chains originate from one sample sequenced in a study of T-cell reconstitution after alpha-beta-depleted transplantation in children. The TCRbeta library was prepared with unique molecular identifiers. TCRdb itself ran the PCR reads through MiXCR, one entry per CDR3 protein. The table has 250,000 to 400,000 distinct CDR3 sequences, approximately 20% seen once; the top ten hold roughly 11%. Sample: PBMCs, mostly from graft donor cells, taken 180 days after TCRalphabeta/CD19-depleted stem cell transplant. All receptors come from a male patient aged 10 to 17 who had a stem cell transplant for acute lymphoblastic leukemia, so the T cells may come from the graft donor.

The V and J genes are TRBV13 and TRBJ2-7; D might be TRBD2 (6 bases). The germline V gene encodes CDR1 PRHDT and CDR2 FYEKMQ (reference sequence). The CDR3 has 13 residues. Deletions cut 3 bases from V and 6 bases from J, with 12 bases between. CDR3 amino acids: CASSFPRAGEQYF. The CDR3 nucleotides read TGTGCCAGCAGCTTCCCCCGAGCGGGCGAGCAGTACTTC.

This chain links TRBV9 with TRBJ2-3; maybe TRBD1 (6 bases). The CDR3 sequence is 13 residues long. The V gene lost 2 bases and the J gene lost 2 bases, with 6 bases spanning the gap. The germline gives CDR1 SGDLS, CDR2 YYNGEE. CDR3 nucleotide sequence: TGTGCCAGCAGCGTGGGACACACAGATACGCAGTATTTT. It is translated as CASSVGHTDTQYF.

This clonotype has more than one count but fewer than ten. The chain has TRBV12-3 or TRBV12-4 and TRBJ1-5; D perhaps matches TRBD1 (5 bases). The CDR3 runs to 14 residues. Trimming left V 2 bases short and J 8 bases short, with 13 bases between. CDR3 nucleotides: TGTGCCAGCAGTTTAACAGGATGGCGGGAGCCCCAGCATTTT. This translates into CASSLTGWREPQHF.

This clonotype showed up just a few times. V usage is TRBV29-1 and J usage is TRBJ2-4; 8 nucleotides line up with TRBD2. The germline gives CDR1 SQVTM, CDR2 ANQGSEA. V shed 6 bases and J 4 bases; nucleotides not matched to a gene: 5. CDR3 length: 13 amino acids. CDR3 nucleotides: TGCAGCGTCTCTTCTAGCGGGAAAAACATTCAGTACTTC. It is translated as CSVSSSGKNIQYF.

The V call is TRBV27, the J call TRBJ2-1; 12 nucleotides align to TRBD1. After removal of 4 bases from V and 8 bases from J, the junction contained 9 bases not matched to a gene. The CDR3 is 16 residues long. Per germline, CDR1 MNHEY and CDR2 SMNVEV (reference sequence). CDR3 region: CASSSPGQGAGHEQFF. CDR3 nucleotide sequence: TGTGCCAGCAGTTCCCCGGGACAGGGGGCGGGCCATGAGCAGTTCTTC.

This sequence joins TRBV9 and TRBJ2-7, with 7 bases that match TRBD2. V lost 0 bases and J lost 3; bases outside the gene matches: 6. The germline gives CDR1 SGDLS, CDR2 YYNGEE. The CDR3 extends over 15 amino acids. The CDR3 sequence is CASSVGSSGVYEQYF. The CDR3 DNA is TGTGCCAGCAGCGTAGGTTCTAGCGGAGTCTACGAGCAGTACTTC.

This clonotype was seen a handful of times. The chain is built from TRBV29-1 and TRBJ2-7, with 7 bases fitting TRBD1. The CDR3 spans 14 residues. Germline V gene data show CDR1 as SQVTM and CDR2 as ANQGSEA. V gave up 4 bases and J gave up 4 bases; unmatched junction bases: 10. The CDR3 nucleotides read TGCAGCGTTGCTTTCCAGGGGGTAAAATACGAGCAGTACTTC. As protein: CSVAFQGVKYEQYF.

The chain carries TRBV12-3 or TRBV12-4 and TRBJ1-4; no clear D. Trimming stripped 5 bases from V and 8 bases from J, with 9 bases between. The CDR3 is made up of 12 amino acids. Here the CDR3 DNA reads TGTGCCAGCAGTCCCAGGAACGAAAAACTGTTTTTT. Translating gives CASSPRNEKLFF.

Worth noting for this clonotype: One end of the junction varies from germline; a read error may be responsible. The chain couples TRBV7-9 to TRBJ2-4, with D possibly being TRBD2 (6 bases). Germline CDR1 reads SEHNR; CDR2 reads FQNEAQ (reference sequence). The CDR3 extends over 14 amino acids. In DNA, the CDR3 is TGTGCCAGCAGCCCCCTCGGGGGTAAAAACATTCAGGACTTC. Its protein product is CASSPLGGKNIQDF.